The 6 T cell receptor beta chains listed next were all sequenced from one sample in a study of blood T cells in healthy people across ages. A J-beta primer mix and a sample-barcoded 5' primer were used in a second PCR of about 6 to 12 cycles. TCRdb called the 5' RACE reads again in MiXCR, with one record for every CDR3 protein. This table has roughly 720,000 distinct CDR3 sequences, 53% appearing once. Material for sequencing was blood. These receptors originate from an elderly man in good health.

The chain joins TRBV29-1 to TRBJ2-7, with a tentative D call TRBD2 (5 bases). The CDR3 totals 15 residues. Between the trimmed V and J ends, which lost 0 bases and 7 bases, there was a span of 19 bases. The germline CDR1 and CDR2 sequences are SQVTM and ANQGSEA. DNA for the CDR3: TGCAGCGTTGAAGATGGAGCGGATACCTACAGTGAGCAGTACTTC. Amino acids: CSVEDGADTYSEQYF.

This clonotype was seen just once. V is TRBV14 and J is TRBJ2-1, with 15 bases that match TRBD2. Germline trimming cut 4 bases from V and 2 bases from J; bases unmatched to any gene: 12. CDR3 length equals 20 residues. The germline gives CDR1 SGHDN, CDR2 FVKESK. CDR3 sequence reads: CASSPTLGLAGGTAYNEQFF. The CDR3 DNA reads TGTGCCAGCAGCCCGACCCTGGGACTAGCGGGAGGAACGGCCTACAATGAGCAGTTCTTC.

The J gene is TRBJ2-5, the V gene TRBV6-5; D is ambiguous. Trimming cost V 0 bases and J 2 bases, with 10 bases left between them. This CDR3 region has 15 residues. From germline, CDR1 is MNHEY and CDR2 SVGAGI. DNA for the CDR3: TGTGCCAGCAGTTACTCACCAGCTCGTCAAGAGACCCAGTACTTC. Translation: CASSYSPARQETQYF.

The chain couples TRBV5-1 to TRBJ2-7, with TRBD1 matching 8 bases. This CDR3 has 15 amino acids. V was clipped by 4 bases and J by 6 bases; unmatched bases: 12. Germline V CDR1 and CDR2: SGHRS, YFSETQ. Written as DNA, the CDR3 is TGCGCCAGCAGCCCGAGGACAGGGCTCCGGGTCGAGCAGTACTTC. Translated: CASSPRTGLRVEQYF.

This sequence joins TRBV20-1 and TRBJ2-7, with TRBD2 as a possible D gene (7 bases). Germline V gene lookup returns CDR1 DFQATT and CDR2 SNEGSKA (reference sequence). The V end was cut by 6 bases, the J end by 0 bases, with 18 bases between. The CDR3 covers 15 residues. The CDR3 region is CSASEQAGHSYEQYF. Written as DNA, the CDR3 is TGCAGTGCAAGTGAACAAGCGGGACACTCCTACGAGCAGTACTTC.

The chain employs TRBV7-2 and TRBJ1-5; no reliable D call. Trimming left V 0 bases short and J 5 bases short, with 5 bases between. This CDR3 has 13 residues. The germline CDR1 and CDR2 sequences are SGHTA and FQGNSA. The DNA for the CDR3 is TGTGCCAGCAGCTTAGCTCCGTATCAGCCCCAGCATTTT. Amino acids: CASSLAPYQPQHF.